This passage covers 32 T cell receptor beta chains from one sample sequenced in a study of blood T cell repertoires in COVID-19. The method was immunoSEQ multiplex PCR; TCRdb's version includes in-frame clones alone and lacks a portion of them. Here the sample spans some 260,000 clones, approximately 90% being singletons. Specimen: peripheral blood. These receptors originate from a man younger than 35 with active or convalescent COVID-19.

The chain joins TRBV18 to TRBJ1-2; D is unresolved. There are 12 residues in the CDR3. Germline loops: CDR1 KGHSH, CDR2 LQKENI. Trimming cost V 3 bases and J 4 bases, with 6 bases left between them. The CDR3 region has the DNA TGTGCCAGCTCACCCCAGGCCTATGGCTACACCTTC. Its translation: CASSPQAYGYTF.

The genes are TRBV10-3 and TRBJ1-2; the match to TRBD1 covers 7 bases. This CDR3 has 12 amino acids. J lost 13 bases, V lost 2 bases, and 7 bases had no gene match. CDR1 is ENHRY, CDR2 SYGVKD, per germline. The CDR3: CAISEPQTGCTF. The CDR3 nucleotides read TGTGCCATCAGTGAGCCCCAGACAGGGTGCACCTTC.

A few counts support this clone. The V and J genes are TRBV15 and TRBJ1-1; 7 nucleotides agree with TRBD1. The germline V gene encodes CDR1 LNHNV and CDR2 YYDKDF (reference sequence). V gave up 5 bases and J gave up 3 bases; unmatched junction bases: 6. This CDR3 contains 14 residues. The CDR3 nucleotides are TGTGCCACCAGCGGCCAGGGGGGTGACACTGAAGCTTTCTTT. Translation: CATSGQGGDTEAFF.

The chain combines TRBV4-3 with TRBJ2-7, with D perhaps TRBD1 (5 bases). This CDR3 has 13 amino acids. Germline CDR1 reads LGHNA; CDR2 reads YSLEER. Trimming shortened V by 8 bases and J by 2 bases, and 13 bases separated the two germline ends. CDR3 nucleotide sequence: TGCGCCAGCGCCTTGAAGGGGACCTACGAGCAGTACTTC. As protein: CASALKGTYEQYF.

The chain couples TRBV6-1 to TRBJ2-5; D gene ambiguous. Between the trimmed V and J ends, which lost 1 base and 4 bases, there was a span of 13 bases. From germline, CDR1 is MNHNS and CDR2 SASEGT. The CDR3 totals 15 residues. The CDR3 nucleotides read TGTGCCAGCAGTGAAGAAGCGAACCCCGGAGAGACCCAGTACTTC. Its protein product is CASSEEANPGETQYF.

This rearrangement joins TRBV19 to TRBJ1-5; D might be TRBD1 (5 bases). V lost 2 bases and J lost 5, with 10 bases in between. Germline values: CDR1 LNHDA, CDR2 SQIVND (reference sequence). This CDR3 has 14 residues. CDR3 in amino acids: CASSISGYDQPQHF. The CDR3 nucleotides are TGTGCCAGTAGTATATCAGGGTATGATCAGCCCCAGCATTTT.

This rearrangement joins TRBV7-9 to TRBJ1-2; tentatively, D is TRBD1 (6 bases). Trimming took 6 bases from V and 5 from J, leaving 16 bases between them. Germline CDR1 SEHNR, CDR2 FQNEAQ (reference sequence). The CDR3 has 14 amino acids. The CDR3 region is CASSSGTPPYGYTF. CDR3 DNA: TGTGCCAGCAGTTCCGGGACACCGCCTTATGGCTACACCTTC.

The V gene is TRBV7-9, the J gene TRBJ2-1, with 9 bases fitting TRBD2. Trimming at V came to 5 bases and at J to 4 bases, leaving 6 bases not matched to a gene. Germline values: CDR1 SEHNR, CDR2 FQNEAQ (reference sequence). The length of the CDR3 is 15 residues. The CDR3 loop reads CASSRSGSKYNEQFF. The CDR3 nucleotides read TGTGCCAGCAGCCGTAGCGGGAGTAAGTACAATGAGCAGTTCTTC.

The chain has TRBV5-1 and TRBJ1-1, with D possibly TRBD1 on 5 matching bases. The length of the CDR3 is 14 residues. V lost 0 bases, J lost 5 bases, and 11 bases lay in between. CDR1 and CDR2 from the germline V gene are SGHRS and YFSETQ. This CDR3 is CASSLGQIGTEAFF. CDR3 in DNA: TGCGCCAGCAGCTTGGGACAGATCGGAACTGAAGCTTTCTTT.

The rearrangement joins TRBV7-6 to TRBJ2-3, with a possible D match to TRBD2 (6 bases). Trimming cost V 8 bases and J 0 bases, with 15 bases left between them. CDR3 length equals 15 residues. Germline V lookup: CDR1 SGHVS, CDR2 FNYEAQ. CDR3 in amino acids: CASQTFGSSTDTQYF. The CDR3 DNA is TGTGCCAGCCAAACCTTCGGGAGTAGCACAGATACGCAGTATTTT. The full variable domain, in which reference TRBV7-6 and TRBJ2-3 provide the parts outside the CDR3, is GAGVSQSPRYKVTKRGQDVALRCDPISGHVSLYWYRQALGQGPEFLTYFNYEAQQDKSGLPNDRFSAERPEGSISTLTIQRTEQRDSAMYRCASQTFGSSTDTQYFGPGTRLTVL.

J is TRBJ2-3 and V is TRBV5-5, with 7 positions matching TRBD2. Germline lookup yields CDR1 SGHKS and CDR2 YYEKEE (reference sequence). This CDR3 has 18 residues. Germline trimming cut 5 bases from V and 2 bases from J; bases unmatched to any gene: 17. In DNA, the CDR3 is TGTGCCAGCAGTCATGACTGGGGGGAAGCGGGGAACACAGATACGCAGTATTTT. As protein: CASSHDWGEAGNTDTQYF.

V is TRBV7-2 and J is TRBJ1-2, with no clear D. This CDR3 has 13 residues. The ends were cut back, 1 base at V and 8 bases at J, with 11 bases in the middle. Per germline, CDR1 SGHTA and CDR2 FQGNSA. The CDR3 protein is CASSLGSGGGYTF. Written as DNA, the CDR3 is TGTGCCAGCAGCTTAGGATCGGGCGGGGGCTACACCTTC.

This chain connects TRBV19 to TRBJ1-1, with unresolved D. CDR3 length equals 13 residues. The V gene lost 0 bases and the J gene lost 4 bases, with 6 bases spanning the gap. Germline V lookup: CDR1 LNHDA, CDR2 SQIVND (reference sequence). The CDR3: CASSIDGGTEAFF. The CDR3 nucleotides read TGTGCCAGTAGTATAGACGGAGGCACTGAAGCTTTCTTT. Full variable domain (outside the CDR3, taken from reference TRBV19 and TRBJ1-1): DGGITQSPKYLFRKEGQNVTLSCEQNLNHDAMYWYRQDPGQGLRLIYYSQIVNDFQKGDIAEGYSVSREKKESFPLTVTSAQKNPTAFYLCASSIDGGTEAFFGQGTRLTVV.

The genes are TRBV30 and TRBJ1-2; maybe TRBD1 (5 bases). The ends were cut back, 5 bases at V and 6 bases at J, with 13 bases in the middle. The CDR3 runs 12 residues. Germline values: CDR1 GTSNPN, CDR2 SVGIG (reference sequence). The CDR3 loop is CAWLSGKDGYTF. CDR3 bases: TGTGCCTGGCTCTCAGGGAAGGATGGCTACACCTTC.

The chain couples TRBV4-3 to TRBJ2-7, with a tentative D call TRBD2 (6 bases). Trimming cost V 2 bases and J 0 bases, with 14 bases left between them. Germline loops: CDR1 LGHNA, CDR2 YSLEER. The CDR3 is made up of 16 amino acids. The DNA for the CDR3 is TGCGCCAGCAGCCAACTCGGGACGGGACTCTCCTACGAGCAGTACTTC. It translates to CASSQLGTGLSYEQYF.

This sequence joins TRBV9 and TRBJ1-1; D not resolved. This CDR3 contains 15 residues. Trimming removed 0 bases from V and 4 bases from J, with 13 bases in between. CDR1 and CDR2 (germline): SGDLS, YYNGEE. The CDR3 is CASSVVTGSVTEAFF. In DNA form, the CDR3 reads TGTGCCAGCAGCGTAGTGACGGGGTCAGTCACTGAAGCTTTCTTT. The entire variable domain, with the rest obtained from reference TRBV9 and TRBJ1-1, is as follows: DSGVTQTPKHLITATGQRVTLRCSPRSGDLSVYWYQQSLDQGLQFLIQYYNGEERAKGNILERFSAQQFPDLHSELNLSSLELGDSALYFCASSVVTGSVTEAFFGQGTRLTVV.

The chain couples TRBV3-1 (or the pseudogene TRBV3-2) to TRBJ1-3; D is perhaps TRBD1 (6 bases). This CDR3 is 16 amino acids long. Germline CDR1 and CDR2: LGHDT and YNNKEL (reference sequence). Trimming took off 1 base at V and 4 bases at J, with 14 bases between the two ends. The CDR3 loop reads CASSQAGGLGGNTIYF. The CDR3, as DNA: TGTGCCAGCAGCCAAGCCGGGGGGCTGGGAGGAAACACCATATATTTT.

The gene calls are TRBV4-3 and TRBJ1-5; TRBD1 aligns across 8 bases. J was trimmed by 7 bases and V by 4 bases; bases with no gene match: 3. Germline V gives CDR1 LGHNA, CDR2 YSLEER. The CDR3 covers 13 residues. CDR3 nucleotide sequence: TGCGCCAGCAGCCTACAGGGGGGCCAGCCCCAGCATTTT. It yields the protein CASSLQGGQPQHF.

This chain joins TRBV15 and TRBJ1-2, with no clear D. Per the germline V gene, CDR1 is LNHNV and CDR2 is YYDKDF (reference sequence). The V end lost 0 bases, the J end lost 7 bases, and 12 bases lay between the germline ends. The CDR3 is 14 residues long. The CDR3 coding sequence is TGTGCCACCAGCAGAGATCGGGGAGTCGGTGGCTACACCTTC. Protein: CATSRDRGVGGYTF.

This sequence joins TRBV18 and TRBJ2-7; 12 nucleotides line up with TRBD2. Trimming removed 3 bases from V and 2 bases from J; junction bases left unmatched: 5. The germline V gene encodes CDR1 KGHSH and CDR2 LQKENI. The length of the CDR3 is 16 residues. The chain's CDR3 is CASSPASGRGTYEQYF. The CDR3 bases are TGTGCCAGCTCACCCGCTAGCGGGAGGGGGACCTACGAGCAGTACTTC.

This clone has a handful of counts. The DNA of the CDR3 is TGTGCCAGCAGCTTAGCAAGGAGTCTTGAAGCTTTCTTT. Its translation is CASSLARSLEAFF. This chain uses TRBV7-2 with TRBJ1-1; no clear D. The CDR3 contains 13 residues. Trimming cost V 0 bases and J 7 bases, with 9 bases left between them. Per the germline V gene, CDR1 is SGHTA and CDR2 is FQGNSA.

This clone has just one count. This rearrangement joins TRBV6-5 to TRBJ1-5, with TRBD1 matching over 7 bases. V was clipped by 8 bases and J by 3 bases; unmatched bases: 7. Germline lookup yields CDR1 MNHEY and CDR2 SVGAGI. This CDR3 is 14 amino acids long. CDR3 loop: CASGADRDNQPQHF. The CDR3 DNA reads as TGTGCCAGCGGAGCTGACAGGGACAATCAGCCCCAGCATTTT.

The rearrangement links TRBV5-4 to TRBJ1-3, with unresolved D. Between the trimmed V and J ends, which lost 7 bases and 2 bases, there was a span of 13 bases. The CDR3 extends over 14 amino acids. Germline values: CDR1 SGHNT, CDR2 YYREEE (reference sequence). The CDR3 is CASLADIPGNTIYF. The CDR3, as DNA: TGTGCCAGCCTAGCCGACATCCCTGGAAACACCATATATTTT. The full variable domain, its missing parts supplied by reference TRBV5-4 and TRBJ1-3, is ETGVTQSPTHLIKTRGQQVTLRCSSQSGHNTVSWYQQALGQGPQFIFQYYREEENGRGNFPPRFSGLQFPNYSSELNVNALELDDSALYLCASLADIPGNTIYFGEGSWLTVV.

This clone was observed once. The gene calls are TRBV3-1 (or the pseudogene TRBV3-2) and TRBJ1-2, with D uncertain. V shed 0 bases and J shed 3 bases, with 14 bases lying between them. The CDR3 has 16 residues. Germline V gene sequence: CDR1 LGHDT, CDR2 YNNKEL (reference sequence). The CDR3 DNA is TGTGCCAGCAGCCAAGAAACGGCCGGACTTCACTATGGCTACACCTTC. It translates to CASSQETAGLHYGYTF.

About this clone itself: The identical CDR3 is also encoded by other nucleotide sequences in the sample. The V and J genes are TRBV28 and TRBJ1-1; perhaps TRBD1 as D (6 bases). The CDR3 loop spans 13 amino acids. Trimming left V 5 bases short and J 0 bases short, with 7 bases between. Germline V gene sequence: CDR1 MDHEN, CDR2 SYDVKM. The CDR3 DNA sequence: TGTGCCAGCAGTCGGACAGTGAACACTGAAGCTTTCTTT. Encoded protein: CASSRTVNTEAFF.

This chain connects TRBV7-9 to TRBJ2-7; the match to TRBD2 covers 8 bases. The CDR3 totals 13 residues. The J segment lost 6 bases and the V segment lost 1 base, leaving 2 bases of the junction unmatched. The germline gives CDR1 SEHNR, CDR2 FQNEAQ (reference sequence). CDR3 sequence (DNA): TGTGCCAGCAGCTTAGGGACTAGCCGCGAGCAGTACTTC. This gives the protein CASSLGTSREQYF.

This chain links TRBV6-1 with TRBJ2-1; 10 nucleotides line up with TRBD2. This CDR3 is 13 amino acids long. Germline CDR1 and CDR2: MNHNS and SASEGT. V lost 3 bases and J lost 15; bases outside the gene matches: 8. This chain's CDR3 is CASSDLLAGVLFF. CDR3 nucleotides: TGTGCCAGCAGTGACCTTCTAGCGGGAGTTTTGTTCTTC.

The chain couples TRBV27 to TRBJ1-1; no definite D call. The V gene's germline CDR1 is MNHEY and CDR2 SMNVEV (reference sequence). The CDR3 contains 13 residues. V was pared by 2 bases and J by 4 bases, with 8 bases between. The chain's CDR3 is CASSLEGSTEAFF. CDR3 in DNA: TGTGCCAGCAGTTTAGAGGGATCCACTGAAGCTTTCTTT.

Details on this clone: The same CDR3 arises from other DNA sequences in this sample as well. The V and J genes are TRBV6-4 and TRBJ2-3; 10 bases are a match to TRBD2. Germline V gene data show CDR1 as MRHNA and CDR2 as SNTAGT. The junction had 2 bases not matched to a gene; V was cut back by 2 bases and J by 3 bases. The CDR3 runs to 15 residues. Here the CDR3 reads CASSDSGGATDTQYF. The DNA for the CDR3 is TGTGCCAGCAGTGACAGCGGGGGGGCAACAGATACGCAGTATTTT.

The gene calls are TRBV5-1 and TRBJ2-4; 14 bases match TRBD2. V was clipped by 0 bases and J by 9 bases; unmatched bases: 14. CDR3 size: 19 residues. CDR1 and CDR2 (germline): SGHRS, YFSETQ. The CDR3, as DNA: TGCGCCAGCAGCTTGGTCGGTGGGACTAGCGGGAGTCCCCAGGGCATTCAGTACTTC. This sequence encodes CASSLVGGTSGSPQGIQYF.

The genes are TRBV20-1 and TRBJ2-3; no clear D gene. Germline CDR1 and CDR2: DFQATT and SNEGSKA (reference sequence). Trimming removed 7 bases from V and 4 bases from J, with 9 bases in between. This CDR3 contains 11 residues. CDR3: CSVGHADTQYF. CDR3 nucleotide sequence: TGCAGTGTTGGGCACGCAGATACGCAGTATTTT.

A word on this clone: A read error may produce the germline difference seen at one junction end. The CDR3: CASSLARQAYNEQFF. The CDR3 region has the DNA TGTGCCAGCAGCCTAGCCCGACAGGCCTACAATGAGCAGTTCTTC. V and J are TRBV7-2 and TRBJ2-1; possible D gene TRBD1, 6 bases. The CDR3 has 15 amino acids. Germline-derived CDR1 and CDR2 are SGHTA and FQGNSA.